This entry lists 26 T cell receptor beta chains sequenced from one sample in a study of beta chain features in type 1 diabetes. The investigators reverse transcribed all of the isolated RNA, so they sequenced expressed TCRB transcripts. The method was immunoSEQ multiplex PCR; TCRdb's version includes in-frame clones alone and lacks a portion of them. The sample carries under 450,000 clones, approximately 15% recorded once. Sequences were obtained from naive CD4+ T cells from blood. These receptors all come from a young woman in good health.

In this sample, this clone turned up a few times. The chain uses TRBV2 and TRBJ1-1; D not certain. Between the trimmed V and J ends, which lost 8 bases and 2 bases, there was a span of 12 bases. Germline-derived CDR1 and CDR2 are SNHLY and FYNNEI. This CDR3 is 13 amino acids long. The CDR3 DNA reads as TGTGCCAGCGGTGCGGACTTTAACACTGAAGCTTTCTTT. It codes for CASGADFNTEAFF.

As regards this clone: The germline gene is not matched at one end of the junction; a read error may be the cause. V gene TRBV6-6 combines with J gene TRBJ1-5; TRBD1 is a possible D gene (5 bases). In germline, CDR1 is MNHNY, CDR2 SVGAGI (reference sequence). There are 15 residues in the CDR3. CDR3 residues: CASSHSRGMDQPQHF. CDR3 in DNA: TGTGCCAGCAGTCACTCTAGGGGTATGGATCAGCCCCAGCATTTT.

The rearrangement links TRBV2 to TRBJ2-3; tentative D call: TRBD2 (5 bases). Germline lookup yields CDR1 SNHLY and CDR2 FYNNEI. This CDR3 has 15 amino acids. Trimming removed 1 base from V and 1 base from J, with 9 bases in between. The CDR3 spells CASSEGGAGTDTQYF. For the CDR3, the DNA is TGTGCCAGCAGTGAAGGGGGAGCGGGCACAGATACGCAGTATTTT.

The CDR3: CASSLVFRQGAHEQFF. In DNA form, the CDR3 reads TGTGCCAGCAGTTTAGTGTTCCGGCAGGGGGCCCATGAGCAGTTCTTC. The chain couples TRBV27 to TRBJ2-1, with 8 bases fitting TRBD1. Germline V gene data show CDR1 as MNHEY and CDR2 as SMNVEV (reference sequence). This CDR3 spans 16 amino acids. The V segment lost 2 bases and the J segment 8 bases; nucleotides outside the gene matches: 11.

This clone was counted between two and nine times. The V gene is TRBV6-6, the J gene TRBJ2-7; 14 bases align to TRBD2. V was pared by 4 bases and J by 2 bases, with 4 bases of the junction left unmatched. Germline V lookup: CDR1 MNHNY, CDR2 SVGAGI (reference sequence). CDR3 length: 16 residues. This CDR3 is CASSSGLAGVPYEQYF. The DNA for the CDR3 is TGTGCCAGCAGTTCGGGACTAGCGGGAGTGCCCTACGAGCAGTACTTC.

The V and J genes are TRBV4-3 and TRBJ2-5; 9 bases are shared with TRBD2. Trimming at V came to 3 bases and at J to 3 bases, leaving 2 bases not matched to a gene. The CDR3 is 14 amino acids. Germline V gives CDR1 LGHNA, CDR2 YSLEER. The CDR3 spells CASSHLAGEETQYF. CDR3 sequence (DNA): TGCGCCAGCAGCCATTTAGCGGGAGAAGAGACCCAGTACTTC.

This clone was detected a few times. The CDR3 bases are TGTGCCAGCAGCCCACAGGGGCGTAGCACAGATACGCAGTATTTT. It encodes CASSPQGRSTDTQYF. The chain uses TRBV7-2 and TRBJ2-3; 7 bases align to TRBD1. Germline V lookup: CDR1 SGHTA, CDR2 FQGNSA. The CDR3 spans 15 residues. V dropped 5 bases and J dropped 0; count of bases not matched to a gene: 5.

The chain carries TRBV2 and TRBJ1-1; no reliable D call. V lost 7 bases and J lost 12, with 15 bases in between. Germline CDR1 SNHLY, CDR2 FYNNEI. This CDR3 has 11 amino acids. DNA of the CDR3: TGTGCCAGCAAGATCCTGGGCGATACTTTCTTT. It translates to CASKILGDTFF.

This clone was seen more than once but under ten times. Other DNA sequences in the sample encode the same CDR3. The V call is TRBV28, the J call TRBJ2-7; possibly TRBD1 for D (5 bases). Trimming removed 3 bases at V and 1 base at J, with 7 bases between. In germline, CDR1 is MDHEN, CDR2 SYDVKM. The CDR3 extends over 13 amino acids. CDR3 residues: CASSLGQSYEQYF. The CDR3 DNA is TGTGCCAGCAGTTTGGGGCAGTCCTACGAGCAGTACTTC.

This clone was observed a handful of times. The rearrangement uses TRBV28 and TRBJ2-7, with D possibly TRBD1 on 6 matching bases. The CDR3 loop spans 17 amino acids. Looked up from germline, CDR1 is MDHEN and CDR2 is SYDVKM. V was pared by 4 bases and J by 4 bases, with 23 bases between. CDR3 residues: CASSYNTGLTGTYEQYF. The DNA of the CDR3 is TGTGCCAGCAGTTACAATACCGGACTGACAGGAACTTACGAGCAGTACTTC.

This sequence joins TRBV2 and TRBJ1-1; D is perhaps TRBD1 (6 bases). The CDR3 length is 14 residues. V lost 4 bases to trimming and J lost 0 bases, with 9 bases between them. Germline CDR1 and CDR2: SNHLY and FYNNEI. CDR3 in amino acids: CASSVQGLNTEAFF. CDR3 DNA sequence: TGTGCCAGCAGTGTACAGGGTCTGAACACTGAAGCTTTCTTT.

The V and J genes are TRBV6-5 and TRBJ2-5; D is undetermined. The CDR3 extends over 13 amino acids. V was pared by 6 bases and J by 0 bases, with 8 bases between. The germline V gene has CDR1 MNHEY and CDR2 SVGAGI. The CDR3 DNA sequence: TGTGCCAGCAGCCAACAAGACCAAGAGACCCAGTACTTC. Translated: CASSQQDQETQYF.

This clone has only a few counts. This chain links TRBV6-1 with TRBJ2-6; 8 positions agree with TRBD2. This CDR3 contains 16 residues. With V trimmed by 3 bases and J by 2 bases, 3 bases remained unmatched. Germline CDR1 reads MNHNS; CDR2 reads SASEGT. The CDR3 nucleotides read TGTGCCAGCAGTGATATGGGACTAGCTGGGGCCAACGTCCTGACTTTC. Its translation: CASSDMGLAGANVLTF.

Written as DNA, the CDR3 is TGTGCCAGCAGCATCGCCGGACTAGCGGGCACCGGGGAGCTGTTTTTT. It is translated as CASSIAGLAGTGELFF. J is TRBJ2-2 and V is TRBV9; TRBD2 agrees at 11 bases. Unmatched junction bases numbered 6, after V lost 4 bases and J lost 4 bases. This CDR3 spans 16 amino acids. Germline CDR1 and CDR2: SGDLS and YYNGEE.

This clone has a handful of counts. The chain carries TRBV30 and TRBJ1-5, with D hard to call. Trimming took off 1 base at V and 11 bases at J, with 12 bases between the two ends. Germline V CDR1 and CDR2: GTSNPN, SVGIG (reference sequence). This CDR3 is built from 12 residues. CDR3 amino acids: CAWSGTSGTQHF. Here the CDR3 DNA reads TGTGCCTGGAGTGGTACGTCGGGGACCCAGCATTTT.

This clone was detected a few times. This rearrangement joins TRBV4-2 to TRBJ1-2; 7 bases map to TRBD1. The CDR3 has 18 amino acids. With 3 bases clipped from V and 3 bases from J, the junction kept 16 bases outside the gene matches. The germline CDR1 and CDR2 sequences are LGHNA and YNFKEQ. The CDR3 region is CASSHPERQGVTHYGYTF. CDR3 bases: TGTGCCAGCAGCCACCCCGAAAGACAGGGAGTAACTCACTATGGCTACACCTTC.

The chain is built from TRBV7-6 and TRBJ2-7; D perhaps matches TRBD1 (5 bases). The CDR3 is 14 residues long. Germline V lookup: CDR1 SGHVS, CDR2 FNYEAQ. The ends were cut back, 1 base at V and 0 bases at J, with 7 bases in the middle. The CDR3 DNA follows: TGTGCCAGCAGCTTAGGGACACTCTCCTACGAGCAGTACTTC. It codes for CASSLGTLSYEQYF.

This clone was found a few times. The chain couples TRBV29-1 to TRBJ1-1; D gene uncertain. This CDR3 is 14 amino acids long. Between the trimmed V and J ends, which lost 5 bases and 9 bases, there was a span of 22 bases. In germline, CDR1 is SQVTM, CDR2 ANQGSEA. The CDR3: CSVLTGISLKKAFF. The CDR3 DNA reads as TGCAGCGTTCTTACCGGGATCTCACTGAAAAAAGCTTTCTTT. Combining the CDR3 with reference TRBV29-1 and TRBJ1-1 gives the whole variable domain SAVISQKPSRDICQRGTSLTIQCQVDSQVTMMFWYRQQPGQSLTLIATANQGSEATYESGFVIDKFPISRPNLTFSTLTVSNMSPEDSSIYLCSVLTGISLKKAFFGQGTRLTVV.

This clone has more than one count but fewer than ten. The genes are TRBV2 and TRBJ2-3; 7 bases map to TRBD2. CDR3 length: 16 residues. Germline V gives CDR1 SNHLY, CDR2 FYNNEI. The ends lost 3 bases at V and 3 bases at J; junction bases unmatched: 9. The CDR3 protein is CASSDTWEGETDTQYF. The CDR3 DNA reads TGTGCCAGCAGTGATACGTGGGAGGGAGAAACAGATACGCAGTATTTT.

This clone was observed a few times. This rearrangement joins TRBV28 to TRBJ2-7, with D possibly being TRBD1 (5 bases). V was cut by 7 bases and J by 2 bases, with 15 bases left in between. Germline CDR1 and CDR2: MDHEN and SYDVKM. CDR3 length equals 14 residues. CDR3 DNA sequence: TGTGCCAGCATGTTGACAGCCCTTCCCTACGAGCAGTACTTC. Amino acids: CASMLTALPYEQYF.

V is TRBV29-1 and J is TRBJ2-7; 13 bases fit TRBD2. The CDR3 loop spans 14 amino acids. CDR1 is SQVTM, CDR2 ANQGSEA, per germline. The V segment lost 4 bases and the J segment 4 bases; nucleotides outside the gene matches: 4. The CDR3 spells CSVGRTSGRYEQYF. The DNA of the CDR3 is TGCAGCGTTGGCCGGACTAGCGGGAGATACGAGCAGTACTTC.

V gene TRBV29-1 combines with J gene TRBJ1-1, with D uncertain. The germline V gene encodes CDR1 SQVTM and CDR2 ANQGSEA. The V and J ends lost 3 bases and 6 bases respectively, with 17 bases between them. CDR3 length: 14 residues. The CDR3 DNA is TGCAGCGTTGAGGAATTGGTCGTAGGAGCTGAAGCTTTCTTT. Translated, it gives CSVEELVVGAEAFF.

This clone turned up a few times. The chain combines TRBV29-1 with TRBJ2-3; no definite D call. Trimming pared 2 bases from V and 0 bases from J, leaving 3 bases between. The V gene's germline CDR1 is SQVTM and CDR2 ANQGSEA. This CDR3 contains 12 residues. CDR3 residues: CSVELSTDTQYF. The CDR3 coding sequence is TGCAGCGTTGAATTAAGCACAGATACGCAGTATTTT.

The genes are TRBV18 and TRBJ2-7; 16 nucleotides agree with TRBD2. J lost 2 bases, V lost 6 bases, and 4 bases had no gene match. Germline lookup yields CDR1 KGHSH and CDR2 LQKENI. The CDR3 is 16 amino acids. CDR3 amino acids: CASSRGTSGRAYEQYF. Here the CDR3 DNA reads TGTGCCAGCTCTCGCGGGACTAGCGGGAGGGCCTACGAGCAGTACTTC.

This clone was seen more than once but under ten times. This chain connects TRBV18 to TRBJ2-7, with 10 bases that match TRBD2. The CDR3 runs 16 residues. Germline lookup yields CDR1 KGHSH and CDR2 LQKENI. V dropped 3 bases and J dropped 5; count of bases not matched to a gene: 10. CDR3 nucleotide sequence: TGTGCCAGCTCACCTCGAGCGGGAGGGCCTAGCGACGAGCAGTACTTC. This gives the protein CASSPRAGGPSDEQYF.

This clone showed up just a few times. The genes are TRBV2 and TRBJ2-1, with TRBD2 matching over 10 bases. V lost 7 bases to trimming and J lost 3 bases; unmatched junction nucleotides: 6. This CDR3 contains 15 residues. Germline V lookup: CDR1 SNHLY, CDR2 FYNNEI. CDR3 coding DNA: TGTGCCAGCAAGATTAGCGGGAGGCACTACAATGAGCAGTTCTTC. Protein product: CASKISGRHYNEQFF.